The rows below give T cell receptor beta chains drawn from one sample of a study of vaccination effects on CD4 cells after COVID-19. Their recognized antigens are unknown. Profiling relied on immunoSEQ multiplex PCR, and the TCRdb table lists in-frame clones only, not all of them. The data show about 27,000 clones, 69% seen once. The sequenced sample was CD4+ T cells from PBMCs cultured with SARS-CoV-2 spike peptides, obtained before COVID-19 vaccination. Source of these receptors: a human donor who had a prior SARS-CoV-2 infection. The CDR3 runs from the conserved cysteine through the conserved F or W. Each record gives: clone size, D gene, J gene, V gene, CDR3 protein, CDR3 DNA. A D gene is named only where the DNA matches it firmly. A clone size is listed for some rows: how often the clone was seen (once, few, many), or a class if it is expanded.

-,-,TRBJ1-2,TRBV30,CAWSPLGFYGYTF,TGTGCCTGGAGCCCGTTAGGATTTTATGGCTACACCTTC
few,TRBD1,TRBJ1-2,TRBV20-1,CSARRDSDAVF,TGCAGTGCTAGGAGGGACAGCGACGCCGTTTTC
-,-,TRBJ2-3,TRBV7-9,CASSLFQPDTQYF,TGTGCCAGCAGCTTATTTCAGCCAGATACGCAGTATTTT
-,-,TRBJ2-7,TRBV7-9,CASSPWTAYEQYF,TGTGCCAGCAGCCCGTGGACGGCCTACGAGCAGTACTTC
-,-,TRBJ2-7,TRBV7-2,CASSRLAPGTFFYEQYF,TGTGCCAGCAGCCGTTTGGCACCGGGGACTTTCTTCTACGAGCAGTACTTC
-,-,TRBJ1-1,TRBV7-3,CASSLTRESFSTEAFF,TGTGCCAGCAGCTTAACGAGGGAAAGCTTTTCGACTGAAGCTTTCTTT
few,-,TRBJ2-1,TRBV6-1,CASSEENLSMGQFF,TGTGCCAGCAGTGAAGAAAACCTTTCGATGGGGCAGTTCTTC
many,TRBD1,TRBJ1-4,TRBV30,CAWSATGTGGEKLFF,TGTGCCTGGAGTGCCACCGGGACAGGGGGTGAAAAACTGTTTTTT
-,-,TRBJ1-3,TRBV15,CATSNGGNTIYF,TGTGCCACCAGCAATGGTGGAAACACCATATATTTT
-,-,TRBJ2-7,TRBV10-3,CAISQGGEQYF,TGTGCCATCAGCCAGGGTGGCGAGCAGTACTTC
-,TRBD1,TRBJ2-1,TRBV7-3,CASSPPGQGARNEQFF,TGTGCCAGCAGCCCTCCCGGACAGGGGGCCCGCAATGAGCAGTTCTTC
-,-,TRBJ2-2,TRBV9,CASSLQTNANTGELFF,TGTGCCAGCAGCCTTCAGACAAATGCGAACACCGGGGAGCTGTTTTTT
-,-,TRBJ2-3,TRBV11-1,CASRITGVTDTQYF,TGTGCCAGCAGAATCACGGGCGTCACAGATACGCAGTATTTT
-,-,TRBJ2-3,TRBV19,CASSISHRASVKPDTQYF,TGTGCCAGTAGTATTTCCCATCGTGCTAGCGTAAAGCCAGATACGCAGTATTTT